This TCR beta chain is drawn from a study of blood T cell repertoires in COVID-19. V was cut by 3 bases and J by 4 bases, with 14 bases left in between. In germline, CDR1 is DFQATT, CDR2 SNEGSKA (reference sequence). This CDR3 has 14 residues. Measured with immunoSEQ multiplex PCR; TCRdb has only the in-frame clones, and not every one. The table shows 200,000 or so clones, with about 83% occurring only once. The source is a person aged 65-85 years with COVID-19, enrolled during active disease. Source material: peripheral blood. The J gene is TRBJ2-3, the V gene TRBV20-1; D possibly corresponds to TRBD2 (6 bases). As DNA, the CDR3 is TGCAGTGCTAGTACGGGAGCCGGGGCAGATACGCAGTATTTT. This gives the protein CSASTGAGADTQYF.